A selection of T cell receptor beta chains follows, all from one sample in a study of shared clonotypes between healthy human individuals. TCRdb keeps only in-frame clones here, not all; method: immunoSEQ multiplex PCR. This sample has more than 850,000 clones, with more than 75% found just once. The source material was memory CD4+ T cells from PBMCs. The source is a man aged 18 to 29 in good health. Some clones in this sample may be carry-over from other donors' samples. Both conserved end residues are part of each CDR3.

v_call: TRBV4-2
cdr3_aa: CASSPTGGANYGYTF

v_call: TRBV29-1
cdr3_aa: CSVDRVRETQYF

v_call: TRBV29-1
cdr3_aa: CSVVGDPKTSDTQYF

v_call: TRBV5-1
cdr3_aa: CASSLFGDRGEQYF

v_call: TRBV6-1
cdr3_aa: CASRDDRVYGYTF

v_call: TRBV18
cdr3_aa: CASSPTGRGGIDGYTF

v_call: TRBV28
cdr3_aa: CATGTANTEAFF

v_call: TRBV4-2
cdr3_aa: CASSQDVAGGPRETQYF

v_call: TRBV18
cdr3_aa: CASSPPGGRVNTEAFF

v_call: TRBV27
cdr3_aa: CASSWTGRNQPQHF

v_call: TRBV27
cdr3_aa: CASSLSGGNTEAFF

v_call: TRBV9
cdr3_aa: CASSVGLAGSHEQYF

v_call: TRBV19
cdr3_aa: CASSPGTSDYYEQYF

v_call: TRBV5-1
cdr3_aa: CASSLEGLPYNEQFF

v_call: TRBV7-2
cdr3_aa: CASSPAAGASYEQYF

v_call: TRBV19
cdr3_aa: CASSITGASLYEQYF

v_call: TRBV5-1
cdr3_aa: CASSFLAGAGEQYF

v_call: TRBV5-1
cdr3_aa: CASSTQGAMANEKLFF

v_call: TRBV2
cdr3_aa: CASRQGSDEQYF

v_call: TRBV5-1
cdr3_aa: CASSLVVGRLNTEAFF

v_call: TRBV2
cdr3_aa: CASSETEQYF

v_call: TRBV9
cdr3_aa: CASSVIPGGRTDTQYF

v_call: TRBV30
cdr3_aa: CAWSVGGTGTEAFF

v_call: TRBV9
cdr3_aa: CASSPATLSYEQYF

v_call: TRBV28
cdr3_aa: CASSPFLKVLMYGANVLTF

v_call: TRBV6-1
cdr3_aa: CASRETGGSGYGYTF

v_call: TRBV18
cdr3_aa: CASSRDQGIRIF

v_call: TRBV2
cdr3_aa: CASSQQQNTEAFF

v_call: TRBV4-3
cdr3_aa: CASSQDFAGLTQYF

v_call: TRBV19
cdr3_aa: CASSIDGTPSRQYF

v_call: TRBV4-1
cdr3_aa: CASSQEIRLESTQYF

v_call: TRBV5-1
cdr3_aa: CASSLLAGGARYEQYF

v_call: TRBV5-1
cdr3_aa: CASSSGQVSKETQYF

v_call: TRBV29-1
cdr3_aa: CSSAPALSYNEQFF

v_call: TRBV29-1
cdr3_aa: CSAPVGGRFNEQFF

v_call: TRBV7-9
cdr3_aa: CASSFGTDYGYTF